A single sample gave rise to the 5 T cell receptor beta chains below, sequenced in a study of identical twins. TCRdb fed the 5' RACE reads into MiXCR, producing one record per CDR3 protein. The sample includes approximately 670,000 distinct CDR3 sequences, less than 7% of them seen just once. Sequenced sample: naive T cells sorted from blood. The receptors come from a man younger than 35 in good health.

This clonotype was counted many times. The chain is built from TRBV5-5 and TRBJ2-7; 7 bases map to TRBD2. V trimming: 5 bases; J trimming: 0 bases; junction bases outside the gene matches: 11. This CDR3 comprises 16 residues. Germline V CDR1 and CDR2: SGHKS, YYEKEE (reference sequence). The CDR3 DNA reads as TGTGCCAGCAGACAGGCGGCGGGAGAAATCTCCTACGAGCAGTACGTC. Translating gives CASRQAAGEISYEQYV.

This clonotype was detected many times. This rearrangement joins TRBV12-3 or TRBV12-4 to TRBJ2-1; D might be TRBD1 or TRBD2, each matching 6 bases. This CDR3 contains 14 residues. Trimming shortened V by 2 bases and J by 5 bases, and 10 bases separated the two germline ends. CDR3: CASSLRGDNNEQFF. DNA for the CDR3: TGTGCCAGCAGTTTAAGGGGGGATAACAATGAGCAGTTCTTC.

The CDR3 DNA follows: TGTGCCAGTAGTATAAGCGAGCTCGGGAGCTCCTACAATGAGCAGTTCTTC. Amino acid sequence: CASSISELGSSYNEQFF. The V gene is TRBV19, the J gene TRBJ2-1, with D perhaps TRBD2 (6 bases). The CDR3 has 17 amino acids. V lost 2 bases and J lost 0, with 14 bases in between. Germline V lookup: CDR1 LNHDA, CDR2 SQIVND (reference sequence).

This clonotype was picked up many times. V and J are TRBV2 and TRBJ2-3; the D gene is possibly TRBD2 (5 bases). The CDR3 is 13 residues long. Trimming cost V 6 bases and J 6 bases, with 13 bases left between them. Germline-derived CDR1 and CDR2 are SNHLY and FYNNEI. CDR3 in DNA: TGTGCCAGCAGCCTCCTGGGCGGGGATACGCAGTATTTT. Translating gives CASSLLGGDTQYF.

This clonotype appeared a few times. The J gene is TRBJ2-4, the V gene TRBV7-9; perhaps TRBD2 as D (5 bases). This CDR3 is built from 13 residues. The V gene lost 1 base and the J gene lost 6 bases, with 7 bases spanning the gap. Germline V gene lookup returns CDR1 SEHNR and CDR2 FQNEAQ (reference sequence). CDR3 sequence (DNA): TGTGCCAGCAGCTTAGGGGCGGGAAACATTCAGTACTTC. Residues: CASSLGAGNIQYF.